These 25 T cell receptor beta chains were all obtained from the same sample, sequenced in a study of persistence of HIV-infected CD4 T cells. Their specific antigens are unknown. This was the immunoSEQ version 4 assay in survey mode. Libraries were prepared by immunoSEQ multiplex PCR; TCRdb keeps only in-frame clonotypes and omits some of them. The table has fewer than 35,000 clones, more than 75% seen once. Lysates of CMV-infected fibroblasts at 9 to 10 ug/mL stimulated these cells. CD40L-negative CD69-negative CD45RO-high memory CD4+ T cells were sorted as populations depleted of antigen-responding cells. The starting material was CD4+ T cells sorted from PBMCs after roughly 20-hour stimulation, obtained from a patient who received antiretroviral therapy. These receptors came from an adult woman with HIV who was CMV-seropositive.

As DNA, the CDR3 is TGTGCCAGCAGTAGCCAAGACAGGTCCTACAATGAGCAGTTCTTC. Translated: CASSSQDRSYNEQFF. The V call is TRBV28, the J call TRBJ2-1; D is possibly TRBD1 (6 bases). Trimming shortened V by 5 bases and J by 1 base, and 12 bases separated the two germline ends. CDR1 MDHEN and CDR2 SYDVKM come from the germline V gene. CDR3 length equals 15 residues.

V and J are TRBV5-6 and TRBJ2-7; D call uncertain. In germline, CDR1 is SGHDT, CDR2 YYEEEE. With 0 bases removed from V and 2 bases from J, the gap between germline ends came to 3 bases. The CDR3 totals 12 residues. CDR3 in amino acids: CASSLAPYEQYF. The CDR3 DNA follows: TGTGCCAGCAGCTTGGCCCCCTACGAGCAGTACTTC. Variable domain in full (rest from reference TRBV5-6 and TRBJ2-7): DAGVTQSPTHLIKTRGQQVTLRCSPKSGHDTVSWYQQALGQGPQFIFQYYEEEERQRGNFPDRFSGHQFPNYSSELNVNALLLGDSALYLCASSLAPYEQYFGPGTRLTVT.

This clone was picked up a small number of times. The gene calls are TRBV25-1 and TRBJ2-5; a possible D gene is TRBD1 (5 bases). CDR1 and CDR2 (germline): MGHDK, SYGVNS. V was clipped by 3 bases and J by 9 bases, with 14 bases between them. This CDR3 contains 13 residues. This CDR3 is CASSDRGGPAQYF. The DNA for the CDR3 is TGTGCCAGCAGTGATAGGGGCGGACCGGCCCAGTACTTC.

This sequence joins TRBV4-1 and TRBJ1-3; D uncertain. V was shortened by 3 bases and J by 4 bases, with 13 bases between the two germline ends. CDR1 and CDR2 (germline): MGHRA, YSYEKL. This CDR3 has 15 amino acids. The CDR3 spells CASSQETVIGNTIYF. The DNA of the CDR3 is TGCGCCAGCAGCCAGGAGACGGTGATAGGAAACACCATATATTTT.

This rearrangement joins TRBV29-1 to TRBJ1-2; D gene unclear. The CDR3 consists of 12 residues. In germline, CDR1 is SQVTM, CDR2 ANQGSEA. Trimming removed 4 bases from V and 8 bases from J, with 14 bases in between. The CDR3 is CSVGDTRKGYTF. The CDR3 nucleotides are TGCAGCGTTGGAGATACTCGAAAAGGCTACACCTTC.

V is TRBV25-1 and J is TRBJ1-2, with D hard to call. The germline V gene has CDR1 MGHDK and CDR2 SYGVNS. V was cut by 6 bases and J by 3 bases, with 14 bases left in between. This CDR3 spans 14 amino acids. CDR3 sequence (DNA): TGTGCCAGCAGGGGCTTTGAGGCCTACTATGGCTACACCTTC. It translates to CASRGFEAYYGYTF.

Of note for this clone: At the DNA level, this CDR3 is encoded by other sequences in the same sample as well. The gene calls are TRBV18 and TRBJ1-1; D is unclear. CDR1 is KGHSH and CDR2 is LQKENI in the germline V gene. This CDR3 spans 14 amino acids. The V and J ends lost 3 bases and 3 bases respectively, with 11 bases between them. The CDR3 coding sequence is TGTGCCAGCTCACCCTCGGGGAGTGACACTGAAGCTTTCTTT. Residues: CASSPSGSDTEAFF.

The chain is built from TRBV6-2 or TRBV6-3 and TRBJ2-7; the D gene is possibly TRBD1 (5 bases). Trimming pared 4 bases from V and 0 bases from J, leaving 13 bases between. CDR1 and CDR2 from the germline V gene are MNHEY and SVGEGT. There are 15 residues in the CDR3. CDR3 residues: CASSSTGSFSYEQYF. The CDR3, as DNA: TGTGCCAGCAGTTCAACAGGCTCCTTCTCCTACGAGCAGTACTTC.

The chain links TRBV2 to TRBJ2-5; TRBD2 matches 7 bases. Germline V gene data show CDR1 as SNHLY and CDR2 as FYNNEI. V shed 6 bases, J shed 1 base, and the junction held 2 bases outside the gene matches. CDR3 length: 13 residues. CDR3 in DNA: TGTGCCAGCAGCACTAGCGTCCAAGAGACCCAGTACTTC. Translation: CASSTSVQETQYF.

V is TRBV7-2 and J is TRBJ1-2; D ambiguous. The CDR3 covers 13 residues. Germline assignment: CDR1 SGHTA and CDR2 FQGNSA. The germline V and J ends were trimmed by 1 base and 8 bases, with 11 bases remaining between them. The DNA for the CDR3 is TGTGCCAGCAGCTTAGTAGGTTCTGGGGGCTACACCTTC. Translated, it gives CASSLVGSGGYTF.

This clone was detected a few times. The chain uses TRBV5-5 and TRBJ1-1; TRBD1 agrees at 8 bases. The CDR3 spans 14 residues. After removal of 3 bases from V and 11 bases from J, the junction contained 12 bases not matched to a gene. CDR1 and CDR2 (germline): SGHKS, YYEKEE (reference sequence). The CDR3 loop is CASSYLSKYRGAFF. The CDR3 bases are TGTGCCAGCAGCTACCTCAGCAAGTACAGGGGGGCTTTCTTT. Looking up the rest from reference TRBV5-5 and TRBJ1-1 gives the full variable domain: DAGVTQSPTHLIKTRGQQVTLRCSPISGHKSVSWYQQVLGQGPQFIFQYYEKEERGRGNFPDRFSARQFPNYSSELNVNALLLGDSALYLCASSYLSKYRGAFFGQGTRLTVV.

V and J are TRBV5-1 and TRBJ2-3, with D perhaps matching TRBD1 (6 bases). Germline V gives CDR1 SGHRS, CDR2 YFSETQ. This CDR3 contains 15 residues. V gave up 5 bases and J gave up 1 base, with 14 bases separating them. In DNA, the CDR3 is TGCGCCAGCAGTAAGGGGGTGGTGGGCACAGATACGCAGTATTTT. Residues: CASSKGVVGTDTQYF.

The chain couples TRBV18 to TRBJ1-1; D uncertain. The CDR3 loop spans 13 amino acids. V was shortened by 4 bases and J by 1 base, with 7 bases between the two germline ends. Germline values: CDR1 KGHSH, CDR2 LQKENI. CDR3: CASSLTQNTEAFF. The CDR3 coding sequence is TGTGCCAGCTCACTAACCCAGAACACTGAAGCTTTCTTT.

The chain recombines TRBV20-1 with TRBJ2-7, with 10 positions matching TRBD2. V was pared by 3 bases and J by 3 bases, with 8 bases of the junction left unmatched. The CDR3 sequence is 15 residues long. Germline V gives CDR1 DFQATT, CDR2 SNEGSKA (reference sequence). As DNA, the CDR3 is TGCAGTGCTAGTTCCTTCCCTAGCGGGAGCTACGAGCAGTACTTC. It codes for CSASSFPSGSYEQYF.

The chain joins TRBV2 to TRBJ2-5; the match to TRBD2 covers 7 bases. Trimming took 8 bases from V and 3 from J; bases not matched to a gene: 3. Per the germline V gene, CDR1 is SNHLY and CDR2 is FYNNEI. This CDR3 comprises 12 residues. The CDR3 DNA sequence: TGTGCCAGCGCCGGACTAGAAGAGACCCAGTACTTC. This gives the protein CASAGLEETQYF.

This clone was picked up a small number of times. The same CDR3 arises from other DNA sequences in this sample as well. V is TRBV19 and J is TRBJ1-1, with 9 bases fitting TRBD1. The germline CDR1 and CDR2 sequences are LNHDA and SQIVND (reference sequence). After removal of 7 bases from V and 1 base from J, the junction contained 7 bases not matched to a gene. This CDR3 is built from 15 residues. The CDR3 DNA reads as TGTGCCAGTAAACCTGGACAGGGGACGAACACTGAAGCTTTCTTT. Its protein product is CASKPGQGTNTEAFF.

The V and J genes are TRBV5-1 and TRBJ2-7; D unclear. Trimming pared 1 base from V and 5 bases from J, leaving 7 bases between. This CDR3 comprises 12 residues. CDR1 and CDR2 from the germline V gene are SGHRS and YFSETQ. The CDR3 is CASSLKRNEQYF. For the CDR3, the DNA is TGCGCCAGCAGCTTGAAACGGAACGAGCAGTACTTC.

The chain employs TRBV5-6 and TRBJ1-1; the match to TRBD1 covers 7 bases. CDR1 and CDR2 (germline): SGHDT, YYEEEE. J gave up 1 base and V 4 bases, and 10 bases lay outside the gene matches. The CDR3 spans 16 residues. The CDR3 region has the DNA TGTGCCAGCAGCCCCCAGGTTAACAGGGGGAACACTGAAGCTTTCTTT. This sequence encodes CASSPQVNRGNTEAFF. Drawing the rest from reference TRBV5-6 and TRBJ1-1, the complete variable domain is DAGVTQSPTHLIKTRGQQVTLRCSPKSGHDTVSWYQQALGQGPQFIFQYYEEEERQRGNFPDRFSGHQFPNYSSELNVNALLLGDSALYLCASSPQVNRGNTEAFFGQGTRLTVV.

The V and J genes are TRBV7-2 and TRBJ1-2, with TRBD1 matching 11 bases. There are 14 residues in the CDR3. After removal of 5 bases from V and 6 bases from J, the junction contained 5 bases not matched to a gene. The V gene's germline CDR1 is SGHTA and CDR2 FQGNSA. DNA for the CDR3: TGTGCCAGCAGCGAGGCGGGACAGGGGGATGGCTACACCTTC. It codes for CASSEAGQGDGYTF.

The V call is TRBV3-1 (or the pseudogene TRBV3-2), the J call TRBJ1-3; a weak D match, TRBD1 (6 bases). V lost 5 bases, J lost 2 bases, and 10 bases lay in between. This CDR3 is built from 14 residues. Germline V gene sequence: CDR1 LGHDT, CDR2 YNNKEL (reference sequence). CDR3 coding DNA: TGTGCCAGCAGCTCTTGGACAGCTGGAAACACCATATATTTT. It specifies CASSSWTAGNTIYF.

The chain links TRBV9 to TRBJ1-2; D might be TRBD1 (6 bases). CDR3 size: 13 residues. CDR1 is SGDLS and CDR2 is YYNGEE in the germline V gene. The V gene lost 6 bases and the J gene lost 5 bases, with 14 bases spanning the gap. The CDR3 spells CASNPGETYGYTF. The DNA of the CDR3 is TGTGCCAGCAACCCAGGGGAAACGTATGGCTACACCTTC.

The CDR3 region is CASRRGIGELFF. CDR3 nucleotide sequence: TGTGCCAGCAGACGGGGGATCGGGGAGCTGTTTTTT. The chain joins TRBV3-1 (or the pseudogene TRBV3-2) to TRBJ2-2; possibly TRBD2 for D (6 bases). Between the trimmed V and J ends, which lost 6 bases and 7 bases, there was a span of 9 bases. CDR1 is LGHDT and CDR2 is YNNKEL in the germline V gene (reference sequence). The length of the CDR3 is 12 residues.

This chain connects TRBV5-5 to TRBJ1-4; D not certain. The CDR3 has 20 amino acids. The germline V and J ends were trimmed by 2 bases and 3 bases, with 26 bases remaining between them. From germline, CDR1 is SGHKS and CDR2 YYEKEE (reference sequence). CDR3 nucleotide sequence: TGTGCCAGCAGCTTATACGCGCAGGTGGCCAGGCCATCGGCTAATGAAAAACTGTTTTTT. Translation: CASSLYAQVARPSANEKLFF.

This CDR3 reads CASSPASGRGETQYF. The CDR3 nucleotides read TGTGCCAGCTCACCGGCTAGCGGGAGAGGGGAGACCCAGTACTTC. The chain combines TRBV18 with TRBJ2-5, with TRBD2 matching over 10 bases. V lost 3 bases to trimming and J lost 5 bases; unmatched junction nucleotides: 6. The CDR3 totals 15 residues. The germline V gene encodes CDR1 KGHSH and CDR2 LQKENI.

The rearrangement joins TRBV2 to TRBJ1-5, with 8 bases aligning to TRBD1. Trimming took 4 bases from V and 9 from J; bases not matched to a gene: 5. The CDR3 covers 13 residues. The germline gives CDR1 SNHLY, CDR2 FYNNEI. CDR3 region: CASSADRGRPQHF. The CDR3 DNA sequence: TGTGCCAGCAGTGCCGACAGGGGACGGCCCCAGCATTTT.